The 6 T cell receptor beta chains below come from one sample, sequenced in a study of OX40 agonist ivuxolimab in advanced cancers. Profiling relied on immunoSEQ multiplex PCR, and the TCRdb table lists in-frame clones only, not all of them. Found here are 45,000 to 55,000 clones, 94% of them singletons; the top ten hold around 10%. The sequenced sample was CD4+ or CD8+ T cells sorted from blood, obtained in a trial of the OX40 agonist ivuxolimab. Every receptor here comes from an adult with an advanced solid tumor such as melanoma, head and neck, liver or kidney cancer.

The rearrangement links TRBV19 to TRBJ1-1; D gene ambiguous. CDR3 length: 11 residues. V dropped 6 bases and J dropped 7 bases, with 9 bases sitting between them. CDR1 and CDR2 (germline): LNHDA, SQIVND (reference sequence). The DNA for the CDR3 is TGTGCCAGTAGCTTCTGGGGTGAAGCTTTCTTT. Encoded protein: CASSFWGEAFF.

The chain links TRBV6-6 to TRBJ1-1; D unresolved. The V gene lost 5 bases and the J gene lost 2 bases, with 12 bases spanning the gap. Germline V gene sequence: CDR1 MNHNY, CDR2 SVGAGI (reference sequence). This CDR3 has 14 residues. CDR3 loop: CASSPMAGNTEAFF. DNA of the CDR3: TGTGCCAGCAGTCCCATGGCGGGCAACACTGAAGCTTTCTTT.

The gene calls are TRBV29-1 and TRBJ2-7; 11 bases map to TRBD2. The CDR3 has 17 amino acids. CDR1 and CDR2 (germline): SQVTM, ANQGSEA. With V trimmed by 0 bases and J by 5 bases, 12 bases remained unmatched. DNA for the CDR3: TGCAGCGTTGAAGATCCCCGAATAGCGGGAGGGCTCGACGAGCAGTACTTC. Its protein is CSVEDPRIAGGLDEQYF.

The V and J genes are TRBV11-3 and TRBJ2-7; possibly TRBD1 or TRBD2 for D (5 bases each). CDR3 size: 14 residues. The V gene lost 4 bases and the J gene lost 2 bases, with 12 bases spanning the gap. Germline-derived CDR1 and CDR2 are SGHNT and YENEEA. The CDR3 DNA is TGTGCCAGCAGCTCGCACGGGGCCCCCTACGAGCAGTACTTC. This sequence encodes CASSSHGAPYEQYF.

V is TRBV19 and J is TRBJ2-7, with D possibly matching TRBD2 (5 bases). The germline V gene encodes CDR1 LNHDA and CDR2 SQIVND (reference sequence). CDR3 length: 15 amino acids. Trimming cost V 5 bases and J 4 bases, with 18 bases left between them. The CDR3 DNA follows: TGTGCCAGTAGTGCCCGGCTAGCCGGGAATTACGAGCAGTACTTC. It yields the protein CASSARLAGNYEQYF.

The chain recombines TRBV6-6 with TRBJ2-3; 7 bases are shared with TRBD1. Germline V CDR1 and CDR2: MNHNY, SVGAGI (reference sequence). Trimming at V came to 10 bases and at J to 0 bases, leaving 7 bases not matched to a gene. This CDR3 spans 14 amino acids. The DNA of the CDR3 is TGTGCCATCCAAGGGGGCTGGAGCACAGATACGCAGTATTTT. Protein sequence: CAIQGGWSTDTQYF.